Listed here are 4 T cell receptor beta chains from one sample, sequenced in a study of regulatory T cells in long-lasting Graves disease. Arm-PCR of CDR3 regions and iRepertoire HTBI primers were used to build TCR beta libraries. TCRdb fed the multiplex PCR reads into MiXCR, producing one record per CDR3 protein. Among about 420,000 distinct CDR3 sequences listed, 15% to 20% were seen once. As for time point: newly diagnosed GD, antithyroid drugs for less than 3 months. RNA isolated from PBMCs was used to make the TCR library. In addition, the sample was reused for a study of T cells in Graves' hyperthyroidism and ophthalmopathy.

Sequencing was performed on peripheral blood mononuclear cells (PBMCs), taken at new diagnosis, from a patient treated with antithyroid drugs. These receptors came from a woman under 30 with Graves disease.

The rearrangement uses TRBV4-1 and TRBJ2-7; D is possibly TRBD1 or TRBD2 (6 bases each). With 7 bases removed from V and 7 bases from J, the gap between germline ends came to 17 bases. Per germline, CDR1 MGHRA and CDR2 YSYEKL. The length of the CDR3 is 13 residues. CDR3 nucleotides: TGCGCCAGCACCCCCCCGGGGGCCCGGGAGCAGTACTTC. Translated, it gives CASTPPGAREQYF.

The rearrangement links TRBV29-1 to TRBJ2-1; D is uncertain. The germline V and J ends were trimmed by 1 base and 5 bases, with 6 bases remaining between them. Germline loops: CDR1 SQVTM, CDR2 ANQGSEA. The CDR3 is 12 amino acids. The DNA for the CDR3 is TGCAGCGTTGAAGGAGGAGACAATGAGCAGTTCTTC. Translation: CSVEGGDNEQFF.

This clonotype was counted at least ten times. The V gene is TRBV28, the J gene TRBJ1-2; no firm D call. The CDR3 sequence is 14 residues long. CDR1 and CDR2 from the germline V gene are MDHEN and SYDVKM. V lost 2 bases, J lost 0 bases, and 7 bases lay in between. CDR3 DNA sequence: TGTGCCAGCAGTTTAGTCTCTGCTAACTATGGCTACACCTTC. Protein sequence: CASSLVSANYGYTF.

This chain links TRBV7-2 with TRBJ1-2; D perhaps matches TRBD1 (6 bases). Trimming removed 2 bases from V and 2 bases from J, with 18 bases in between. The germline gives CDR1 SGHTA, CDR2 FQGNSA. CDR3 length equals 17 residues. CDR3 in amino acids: CASSLLGGGAENYGYTF. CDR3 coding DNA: TGTGCCAGCAGCTTATTGGGGGGGGGGGCTGAAAACTATGGCTACACCTTC.